A single sample gave rise to the 20 T cell receptor beta chains below, sequenced in a study of persistence of HIV-infected CD4 T cells. Overlapping HIV-1 Gag 15-mer peptides at 1 ug per peptide per mL were used. CD40L-negative CD69-negative CD45RO-high memory CD4+ T cells were sorted as populations depleted of antigen-responding cells. The antigens for these receptors are not known. The immunoSEQ assay was version 4, run in survey mode. Repertoires were generated with immunoSEQ multiplex PCR, while TCRdb's copy carries only in-frame clones and drops some. The table shows about 40,000 clones, with 75% to 85% occurring only once. The material sequenced was CD4+ T cells sorted from PBMCs after roughly 19-hour stimulation, taken from a patient who received antiretroviral therapy. The receptors were gathered from an adult man with HIV who was CMV-seropositive.

This rearrangement joins TRBV18 to TRBJ1-1, with TRBD1 matching 9 bases. CDR3 size: 15 residues. CDR1 is KGHSH, CDR2 LQKENI, per germline. The V and J ends lost 4 bases and 1 base, in that order; junction bases with no gene match: 4. CDR3 loop: CASSLGTGTNTEAFF. CDR3 coding DNA: TGTGCCAGCTCACTAGGGACAGGGACGAACACTGAAGCTTTCTTT.

CDR3 sequence (DNA): TGTGCCAGCAGCGTTGCTTCAGCCGGGACAGGACCCAGGGCCCAGCATTTT. This codes for CASSVASAGTGPRAQHF. The chain combines TRBV7-9 with TRBJ1-5; 8 positions agree with TRBD1. This CDR3 is 17 amino acids long. The germline V gene has CDR1 SEHNR and CDR2 FQNEAQ (reference sequence). Trimming took 5 bases from V and 11 from J; bases not matched to a gene: 20.

The chain recombines TRBV19 with TRBJ2-7, with D possibly matching TRBD2 (6 bases). This CDR3 is 16 amino acids long. The germline gives CDR1 LNHDA, CDR2 SQIVND (reference sequence). V lost 5 bases and J 3 bases, leaving 20 bases between the germline ends. The CDR3 loop reads CASSPTGMGGRYEQYF. In DNA, the CDR3 is TGTGCCAGTAGTCCCACCGGTATGGGGGGACGCTACGAGCAGTACTTC.

V and J are TRBV4-1 and TRBJ2-1; the match to TRBD2 covers 8 bases. The CDR3 contains 17 residues. The germline gives CDR1 MGHRA, CDR2 YSYEKL. J gave up 2 bases and V 5 bases, and 11 bases lay outside the gene matches. The CDR3 nucleotides read TGCGCCAGCAGCGACAAGATCCGGGGGGGTACCTACAATGAGCAGTTCTTC. Translation: CASSDKIRGGTYNEQFF.

This chain links TRBV7-9 with TRBJ2-7; 7 positions agree with TRBD1. CDR1 and CDR2 from the germline V gene are SEHNR and FQNEAQ (reference sequence). The V gene end was trimmed by 5 bases and the J gene end by 0 bases; junction bases not matched to a gene: 7. The CDR3 is 15 residues long. CDR3 region: CASSQGQPNSYEQYF. CDR3 DNA: TGTGCCAGCAGCCAGGGACAGCCTAACTCCTACGAGCAGTACTTC.

The chain has TRBV3-1 (or the pseudogene TRBV3-2) and TRBJ2-7; 9 bases are shared with TRBD1. The CDR3 spans 16 residues. From germline, CDR1 is LGHDT and CDR2 YNNKEL (reference sequence). The ends lost 3 bases at V and 3 bases at J; junction bases unmatched: 9. Here the CDR3 DNA reads TGTGCCAGCAGCCAGAGGGGGACAGGGATAAGCTACGAGCAGTACTTC. Encoded protein: CASSQRGTGISYEQYF.

V and J are TRBV5-1 and TRBJ1-4; unclear D gene. The CDR3 sequence is 15 residues long. Deletions cut 4 bases from V and 7 bases from J, with 17 bases between. CDR1 SGHRS and CDR2 YFSETQ come from the germline V gene. The CDR3 region is CASSPVGRSSEKLFF. The CDR3, as DNA: TGCGCCAGCAGCCCGGTGGGAAGATCTAGTGAAAAACTGTTTTTT.

V gene TRBV7-4 combines with J gene TRBJ1-2, with D hard to call. Germline CDR1 reads SGHVT; CDR2 reads SQSDAQ. V lost 0 bases and J lost 1, with 15 bases in between. This CDR3 has 17 amino acids. The CDR3, as DNA: TGTGCCAGCAGCTTAGCGTTTACCCAAAACCTTAACTATGGCTACACCTTC. Its protein is CASSLAFTQNLNYGYTF.

The CDR3 region is CASSLGEGYTEAFF. DNA of the CDR3: TGTGCCAGCAGCTTGGGGGAGGGGTACACTGAAGCTTTCTTT. The V call is TRBV7-3, the J call TRBJ1-1, with TRBD1 as a possible D gene (5 bases). The CDR3 is 14 residues long. CDR1 is SGHTA and CDR2 is FQGTGA in the germline V gene. The V and J ends lost 3 bases and 3 bases respectively, with 11 bases between them.

This chain joins TRBV6-6 and TRBJ2-2; D is perhaps TRBD2 (7 bases). Germline V CDR1 and CDR2: MNHNY, SVGAGI (reference sequence). With 10 bases removed from V and 4 bases from J, the gap between germline ends came to 16 bases. CDR3 length: 14 amino acids. CDR3 sequence (DNA): TGTGCCACCAAAGGGGGGGCGGGCACCGGGGAGCTGTTTTTT. It specifies CATKGGAGTGELFF.

The chain carries TRBV10-3 and TRBJ2-1; maybe TRBD2 (5 bases). V was pared by 11 bases and J by 4 bases, with 18 bases between. The CDR3 covers 14 residues. Germline V gene data show CDR1 as ENHRY and CDR2 as SYGVKD. The CDR3 loop reads CASRPGSSYNEQFF. The CDR3 DNA sequence: TGTGCCTCGCGACCGGGATCGTCTTACAATGAGCAGTTCTTC.

This rearrangement joins TRBV10-3 to TRBJ1-1; tentatively, D is TRBD1 (5 bases). The V end lost 3 bases, the J end lost 5 bases, and 13 bases lay between the germline ends. This CDR3 spans 14 amino acids. CDR1 and CDR2 (germline): ENHRY, SYGVKD. The CDR3, as DNA: TGTGCCATCAGTGACGGAGTTAAGGGGACTGAAGCTTTCTTT. It translates to CAISDGVKGTEAFF.

The gene calls are TRBV5-4 and TRBJ1-4; a possible D gene is TRBD1 (5 bases). The CDR3 has 18 amino acids. V lost 1 base to trimming and J lost 3 bases, with 19 bases between them. The germline CDR1 and CDR2 sequences are SGHNT and YYREEE (reference sequence). The chain's CDR3 is CASSLRGGGVFPNEKLFF. CDR3 DNA: TGTGCCAGCAGCTTGCGAGGTGGAGGGGTTTTCCCTAATGAAAAACTGTTTTTT.

The genes are TRBV4-2 and TRBJ2-2; 10 bases map to TRBD2. The CDR3 totals 16 residues. CDR1 and CDR2 (germline): LGHNA, YNFKEQ. V shed 4 bases and J 8 bases; nucleotides not matched to a gene: 10. Here the CDR3 DNA reads TGTGCCAGCAGCCCGGCTAGCGGGGGCCCCGGGGGGGAGCTGTTTTTT. Translating it yields CASSPASGGPGGELFF.

This clone was observed a few times. The chain is built from TRBV7-2 and TRBJ1-6; D unresolved. This CDR3 region has 15 residues. CDR1 is SGHTA and CDR2 is FQGNSA in the germline V gene. V was pared by 2 bases and J by 8 bases, with 13 bases between. The CDR3 nucleotides read TGTGCCAGCAGCTTAATCGGCTTGGGAGATTCACCCCTCCACTTT. As protein: CASSLIGLGDSPLHF.

Only a few counts were recorded for this clone. This chain connects TRBV3-1 (or the pseudogene TRBV3-2) to TRBJ1-2; no clear D. The CDR3 totals 13 residues. The germline V gene has CDR1 LGHDT and CDR2 YNNKEL (reference sequence). V lost 0 bases, J lost 5 bases, and 7 bases lay in between. CDR3 bases: TGTGCCAGCAGCCAAGAACGAATTTATGGCTACACCTTC. Amino acids: CASSQERIYGYTF.

This clone was found once. The chain employs TRBV5-1 and TRBJ2-5; weak D call: TRBD2 (5 bases). There are 19 residues in the CDR3. V lost 0 bases, J lost 2 bases, and 23 bases lay in between. Germline V CDR1 and CDR2: SGHRS, YFSETQ. The CDR3 sequence: CASSLAGILGRFNQETQYF. As DNA, the CDR3 is TGCGCCAGCAGCTTGGCGGGAATCCTCGGACGGTTTAATCAAGAGACCCAGTACTTC. Full variable domain (remainder filled in from reference TRBV5-1 and TRBJ2-5): KAGVTQTPRYLIKTRGQQVTLSCSPISGHRSVSWYQQTPGQGLQFLFEYFSETQRNKGNFPGRFSGRQFSNSRSEMNVSTLELGDSALYLCASSLAGILGRFNQETQYFGPGTRLLVL.

This clone has just a few counts. The J gene is TRBJ2-2, the V gene TRBV5-1; D might be TRBD1 (6 bases). The CDR3 length is 14 residues. Germline V gene sequence: CDR1 SGHRS, CDR2 YFSETQ. V lost 4 bases and J 7 bases, leaving 14 bases between the germline ends. The CDR3 loop reads CASSGEGDGGELFF. CDR3 nucleotide sequence: TGCGCCAGCAGCGGAGAGGGGGATGGCGGGGAGCTGTTTTTT.

The chain has TRBV6-5 and TRBJ2-3; 10 bases are shared with TRBD1. J lost 4 bases, V lost 6 bases, and 4 bases had no gene match. The CDR3 is 14 amino acids. Germline lookup yields CDR1 MNHEY and CDR2 SVGAGI. CDR3 loop: CASRGQGMADTQYF. DNA for the CDR3: TGTGCCAGCAGGGGACAGGGGATGGCAGATACGCAGTATTTT.

DNA for the CDR3: TGTGCCAGCAGTACTCCGCCAGACAGGCAGCAGTACTTC. Protein: CASSTPPDRQQYF. The chain couples TRBV12-3 or TRBV12-4 to TRBJ2-7, with D maybe TRBD1 (6 bases). The CDR3 length is 13 residues. V was clipped by 5 bases and J by 8 bases, with 16 bases between them.